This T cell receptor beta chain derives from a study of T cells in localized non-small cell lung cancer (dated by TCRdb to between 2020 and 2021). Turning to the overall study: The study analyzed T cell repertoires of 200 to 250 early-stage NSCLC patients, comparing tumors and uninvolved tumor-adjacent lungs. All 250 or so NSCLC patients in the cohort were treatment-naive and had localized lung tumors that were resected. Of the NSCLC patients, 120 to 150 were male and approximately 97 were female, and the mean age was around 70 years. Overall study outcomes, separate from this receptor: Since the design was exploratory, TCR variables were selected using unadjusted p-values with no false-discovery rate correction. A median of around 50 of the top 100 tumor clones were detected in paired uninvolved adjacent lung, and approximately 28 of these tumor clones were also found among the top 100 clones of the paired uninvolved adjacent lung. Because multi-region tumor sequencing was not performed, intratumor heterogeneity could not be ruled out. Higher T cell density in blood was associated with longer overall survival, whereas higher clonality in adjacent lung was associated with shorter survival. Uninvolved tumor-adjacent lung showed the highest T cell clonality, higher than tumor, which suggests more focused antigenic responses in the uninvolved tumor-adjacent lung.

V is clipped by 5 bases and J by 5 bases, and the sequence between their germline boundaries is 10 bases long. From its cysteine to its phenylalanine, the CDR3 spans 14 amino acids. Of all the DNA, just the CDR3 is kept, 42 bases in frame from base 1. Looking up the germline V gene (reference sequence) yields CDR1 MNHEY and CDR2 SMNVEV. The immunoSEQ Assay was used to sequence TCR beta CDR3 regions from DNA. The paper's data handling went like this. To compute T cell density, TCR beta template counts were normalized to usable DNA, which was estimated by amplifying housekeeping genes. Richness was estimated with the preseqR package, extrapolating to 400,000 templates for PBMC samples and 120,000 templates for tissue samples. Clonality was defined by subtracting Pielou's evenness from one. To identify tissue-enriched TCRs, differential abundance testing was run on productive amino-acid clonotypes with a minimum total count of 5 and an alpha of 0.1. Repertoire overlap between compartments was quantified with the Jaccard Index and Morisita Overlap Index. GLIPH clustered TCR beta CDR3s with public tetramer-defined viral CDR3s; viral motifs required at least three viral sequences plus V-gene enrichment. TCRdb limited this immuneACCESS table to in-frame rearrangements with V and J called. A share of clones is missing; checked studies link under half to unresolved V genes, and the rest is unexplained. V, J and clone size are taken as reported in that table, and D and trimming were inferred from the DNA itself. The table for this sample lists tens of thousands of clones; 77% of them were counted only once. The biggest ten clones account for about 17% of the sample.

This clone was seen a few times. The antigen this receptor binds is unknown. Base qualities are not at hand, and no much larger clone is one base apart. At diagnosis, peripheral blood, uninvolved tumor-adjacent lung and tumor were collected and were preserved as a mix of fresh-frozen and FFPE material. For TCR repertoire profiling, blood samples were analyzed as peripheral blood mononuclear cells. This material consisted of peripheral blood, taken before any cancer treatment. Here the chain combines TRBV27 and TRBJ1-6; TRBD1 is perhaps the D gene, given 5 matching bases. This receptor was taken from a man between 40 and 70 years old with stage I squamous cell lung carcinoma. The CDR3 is CASSAGLHNSPLHF. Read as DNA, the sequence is TGTGCCAGCAGTGCAGGGCTGCATAATTCACCCCTCCACTTT.